Given below is one T cell receptor (beta chain) in context. What antigen it recognizes has not been identified. Base qualities are not at hand, and no much larger clone is one base apart. The data belong to a study of T cells after yellow fever vaccination (dated by TCRdb to between 2019 and 2020). Notes on the research overall: Libraries from fractions with low cell numbers were prepared with the SMART-Seq v4 Ultra Low Input RNA kit. Bulk TCR alpha and beta repertoires were sequenced longitudinally to track T-cell clones before and after primary and booster YFV17D yellow fever vaccination. Bulk PBMC replicates and cell subsets were isolated from blood drawn at multiple timepoints before and after both primary and secondary immunization. The cohort comprised two healthy male donors, one aged 18 to 30 and one aged 30 to 40 years.

Explained via the paper, the treatment or condition label denotes: live attenuated yellow fever vaccine strain. A standard Ficoll-Paque protocol was used to isolate PBMCs from peripheral blood. Dynabeads CD4 and CD8 positive selection kits were used to isolate CD4 and CD8 T-cell fractions. TriZol was used to extract RNA from bulk PBMCs, CD4 and CD8 fractions, and dextramer-positive and dextramer-negative fractions. TCR cDNA was synthesized by 5'RACE template switching, which introduced a universal primer site and unique molecular identifiers. cDNA synthesis was primed from both the TCR alpha and TCR beta constant segments. Library amplification used two PCR steps, and the second PCR step added sample barcodes and sequencing adapters. Sequencing of libraries was performed on Illumina HiSeq 2500 (2x100 bp) or NovaSeq (2x150 bp). In the source study's methods: Reads were demultiplexed and collapsed into UMI consensus sequences with MIGEC, and V(D)J alignment was performed with MiXCR. Using edgeR on replicate PBMC samples, clonotypes were called vaccine-responding if FDR was below 0.01 and the log2 fold change was above 5 up to day 15. Each bulk clonotype was labeled CD4 or CD8 based on which sequenced repertoire, CD4 or CD8, contained the clonotype at higher abundance. The public reads were reanalyzed by TCRdb: fastp trimming at Q25, MiXCR alignment, in-frame beta chains only. Every entry covers one CDR3 protein and lists the most common genes and DNA from its rows. The V and J calls, along with clone size, are taken from TCRdb and not from the paper's own processing. The table for this sample lists approximately 70,000 distinct CDR3 sequences; under 8% of them were counted only once. Under 45% of the sample comes from the top ten.

Overall results and qualifications from the work: A small fraction of clonotypes appeared in both the CD4 and CD8 compartments, likely as a result of convergent recombination. The secondary T-cell response was weaker than the primary response but faster, peaking on day 5 instead of day 15. Because the study included only a couple of donors, the extent to which the findings can be generalized is limited. After the booster, most clones that had expanded after primary vaccination were detected again (almost 97% of CD4 and about 88% of CD8), suggesting broad maintenance of memory. Computational filtering was required because FACS-sorted repertoires could contain abundant contaminating clonotypes from the bulk population.

V was cut back by 7 bases and J by 7 bases, leaving a gap of 17 bases between them. The CDR3, cysteine through phenylalanine, is 14 amino acids long. Only the CDR3 portion is preserved as DNA: 42 bases, with reading frame beginning at the first base. Rearrangement joined TRBV12-3 or TRBV12-4 to TRBJ2-1; a weak D assignment points to TRBD2 (5 bases agree). Sequencing was performed on CD8+ T cells sorted from PBMCs, taken around 45 days after the first yellow fever vaccination. The origin of this receptor is a man between 18 and 29 years old who received the YFV17D yellow fever vaccine. The DNA reads as follows: TGTGCCAGCACCGGGGTAGGTGAGCCTAATGAGCAGTTCTTC. Translation gives CASTGVGEPNEQFF.